This T cell receptor (beta chain) was obtained from a study of cytomegalovirus exposure and HLA in healthy donors. Whole-study results and caveats: Later analysis associated a missense DCLRE1C variant with TCR beta V- and J-gene trimming.

These donors, healthy bone marrow donors, were studied. CDR3 length: 14 residues. Germline V CDR1 and CDR2: SGHRS, YFSETQ. The ends lost 4 bases at V and 3 bases at J; junction bases unmatched: 3. Of note for this clone: Antigen specificity is unknown.

PCR amplification relied on 60 Vbeta primers (plus 13 Jbeta primers). Assay used: immunoSEQ multiplex PCR; TCRdb lists only in-frame clones, some missing. Of approximately 160,000 clones in the sample, around 83% were seen once. Sequenced: PBMCs. The TCR sequence derives from a girl aged 2 to 9 in good health and CMV-seropositive. The V call is TRBV5-1, the J call TRBJ2-5; 10 bases align to TRBD2. CDR3 in amino acids: CASSVGTSEETQYF. The CDR3 coding sequence is TGCGCCAGCAGCGTTGGGACTAGCGAAGAGACCCAGTACTTC.